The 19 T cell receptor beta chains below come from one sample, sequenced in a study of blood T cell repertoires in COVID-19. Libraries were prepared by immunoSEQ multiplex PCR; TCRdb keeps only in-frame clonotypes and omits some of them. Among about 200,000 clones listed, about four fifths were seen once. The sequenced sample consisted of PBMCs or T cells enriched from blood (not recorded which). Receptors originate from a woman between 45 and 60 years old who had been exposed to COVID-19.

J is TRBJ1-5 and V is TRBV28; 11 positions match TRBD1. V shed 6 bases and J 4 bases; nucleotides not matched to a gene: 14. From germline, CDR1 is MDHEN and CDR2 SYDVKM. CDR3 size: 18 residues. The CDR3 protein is CASRMDRGRLPRNQPQHF. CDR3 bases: TGTGCCAGCAGGATGGACAGGGGGCGGCTCCCTCGAAATCAGCCCCAGCATTTT.

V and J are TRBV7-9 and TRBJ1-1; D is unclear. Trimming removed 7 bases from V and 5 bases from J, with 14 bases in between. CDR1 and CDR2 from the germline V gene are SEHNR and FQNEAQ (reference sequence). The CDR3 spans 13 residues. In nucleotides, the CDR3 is TGTGCCAGCAAGGAGAATCTCGTGACTGAAGCTTTCTTT. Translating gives CASKENLVTEAFF.

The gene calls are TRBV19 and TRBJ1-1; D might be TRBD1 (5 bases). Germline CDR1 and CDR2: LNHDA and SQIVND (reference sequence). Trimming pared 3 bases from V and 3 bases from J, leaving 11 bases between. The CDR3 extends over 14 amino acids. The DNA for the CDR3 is TGTGCCAGTAGTATTCGGGGGGGTGACACTGAAGCTTTCTTT. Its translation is CASSIRGGDTEAFF.

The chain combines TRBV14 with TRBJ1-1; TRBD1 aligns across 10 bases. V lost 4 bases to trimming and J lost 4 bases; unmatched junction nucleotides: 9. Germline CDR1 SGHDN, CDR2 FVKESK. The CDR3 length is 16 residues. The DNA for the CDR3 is TGTGCCAGCAGCCGTTTGGGGACAGGGGTTGGCACTGAAGCTTTCTTT. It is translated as CASSRLGTGVGTEAFF.

The CDR3 spells CASSQSGGQPQHF. DNA of the CDR3: TGTGCCAGCAGCCAATCGGGAGGTCAGCCCCAGCATTTT. This chain connects TRBV16 to TRBJ1-5; no reliable D call. With 0 bases removed from V and 6 bases from J, the gap between germline ends came to 6 bases. CDR1 KGHSY and CDR2 FQNENV come from the germline V gene. The CDR3 totals 13 residues. The variable domain in full, completed from reference TRBV16 and TRBJ1-5, reads GEEVAQTPKHLVRGEGQKAKLYCAPIKGHSYVFWYQQVLKNEFKFLISFQNENVFDETGMPKERFSAKCLPNSPCSLEIQATKLEDSAVYFCASSQSGGQPQHFGDGTRLSIL.

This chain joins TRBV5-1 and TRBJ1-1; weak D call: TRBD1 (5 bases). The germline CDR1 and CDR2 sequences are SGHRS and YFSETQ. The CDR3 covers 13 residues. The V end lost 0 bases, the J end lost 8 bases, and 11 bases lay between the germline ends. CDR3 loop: CASSLARVGEAFF. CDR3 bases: TGCGCCAGCAGCTTGGCCAGGGTGGGAGAAGCTTTCTTT. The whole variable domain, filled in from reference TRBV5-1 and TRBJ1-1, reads KAGVTQTPRYLIKTRGQQVTLSCSPISGHRSVSWYQQTPGQGLQFLFEYFSETQRNKGNFPGRFSGRQFSNSRSEMNVSTLELGDSALYLCASSLARVGEAFFGQGTRLTVV.

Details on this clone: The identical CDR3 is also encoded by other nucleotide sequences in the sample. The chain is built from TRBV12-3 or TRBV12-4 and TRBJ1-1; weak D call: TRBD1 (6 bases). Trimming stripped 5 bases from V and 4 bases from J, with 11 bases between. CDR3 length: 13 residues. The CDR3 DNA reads TGTGCCAGCAGTGGGGGAGGGGGCACTGAAGCTTTCTTT. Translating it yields CASSGGGGTEAFF.

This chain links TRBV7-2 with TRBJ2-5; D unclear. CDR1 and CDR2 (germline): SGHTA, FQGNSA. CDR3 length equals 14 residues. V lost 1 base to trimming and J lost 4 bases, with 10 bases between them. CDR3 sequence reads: CASSLDDTRETQYF. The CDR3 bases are TGTGCCAGCAGCTTAGATGATACCAGAGAGACCCAGTACTTC.

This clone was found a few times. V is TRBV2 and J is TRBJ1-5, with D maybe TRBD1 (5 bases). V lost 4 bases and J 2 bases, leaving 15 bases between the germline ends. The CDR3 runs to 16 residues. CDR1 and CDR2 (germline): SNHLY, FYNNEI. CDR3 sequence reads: CASSGAGKGGNQPQHF. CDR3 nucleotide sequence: TGTGCCAGCAGTGGCGCAGGGAAAGGGGGCAATCAGCCCCAGCATTTT.

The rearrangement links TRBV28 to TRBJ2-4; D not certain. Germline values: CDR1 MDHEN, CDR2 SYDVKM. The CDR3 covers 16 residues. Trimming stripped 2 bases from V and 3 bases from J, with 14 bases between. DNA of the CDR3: TGTGCCAGCAGTTTAGTTTCAGTTTATGGCAAAAACATTCAGTACTTC. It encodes CASSLVSVYGKNIQYF.

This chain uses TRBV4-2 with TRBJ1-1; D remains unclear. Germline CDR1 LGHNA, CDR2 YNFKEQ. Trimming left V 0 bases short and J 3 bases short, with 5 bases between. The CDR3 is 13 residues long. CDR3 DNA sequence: TGTGCCAGCAGCCAAGAAACGGACACTGAAGCTTTCTTT. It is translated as CASSQETDTEAFF.

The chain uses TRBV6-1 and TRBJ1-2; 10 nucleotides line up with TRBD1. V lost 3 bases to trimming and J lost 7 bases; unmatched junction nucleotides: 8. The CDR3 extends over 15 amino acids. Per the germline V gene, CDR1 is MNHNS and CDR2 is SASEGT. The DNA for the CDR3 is TGTGCCAGCAGTGAGGGACAGGGGAGATTGTTTGGCTACACCTTC. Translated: CASSEGQGRLFGYTF.

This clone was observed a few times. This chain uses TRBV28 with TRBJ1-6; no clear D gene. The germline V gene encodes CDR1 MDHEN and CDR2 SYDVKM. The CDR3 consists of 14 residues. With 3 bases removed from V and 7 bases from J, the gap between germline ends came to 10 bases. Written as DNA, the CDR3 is TGTGCCAGCAGTTTTCTCCTGAGCAATTCACCCCTCCACTTT. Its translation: CASSFLLSNSPLHF.

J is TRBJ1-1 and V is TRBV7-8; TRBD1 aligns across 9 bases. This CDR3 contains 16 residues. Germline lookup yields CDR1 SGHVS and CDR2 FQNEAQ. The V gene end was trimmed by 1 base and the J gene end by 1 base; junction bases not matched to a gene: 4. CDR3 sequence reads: CASSLGTQGANTEAFF. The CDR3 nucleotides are TGTGCCAGCAGCTTAGGGACACAGGGGGCGAACACTGAAGCTTTCTTT.

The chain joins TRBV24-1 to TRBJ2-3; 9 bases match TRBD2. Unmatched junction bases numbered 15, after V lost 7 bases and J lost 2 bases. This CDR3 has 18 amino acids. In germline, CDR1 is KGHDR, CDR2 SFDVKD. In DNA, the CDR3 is TGTGCCACCAGCAGACGCCCAAGGAGCGGGGGGCACACAGATACGCAGTATTTT. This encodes CATSRRPRSGGHTDTQYF.

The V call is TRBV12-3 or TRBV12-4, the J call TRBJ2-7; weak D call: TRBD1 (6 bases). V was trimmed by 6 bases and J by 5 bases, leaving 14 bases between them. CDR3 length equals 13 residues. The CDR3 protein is CASRDTGRDEQYF. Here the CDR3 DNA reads TGTGCCAGCAGGGACACAGGGCGCGACGAGCAGTACTTC.

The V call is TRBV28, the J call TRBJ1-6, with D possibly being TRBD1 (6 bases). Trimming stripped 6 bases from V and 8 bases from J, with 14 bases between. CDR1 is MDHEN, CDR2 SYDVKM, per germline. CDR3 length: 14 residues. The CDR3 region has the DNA TGTGCCAGCAGAACCGGGGACACCCATTCACCCCTCCACTTT. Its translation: CASRTGDTHSPLHF.

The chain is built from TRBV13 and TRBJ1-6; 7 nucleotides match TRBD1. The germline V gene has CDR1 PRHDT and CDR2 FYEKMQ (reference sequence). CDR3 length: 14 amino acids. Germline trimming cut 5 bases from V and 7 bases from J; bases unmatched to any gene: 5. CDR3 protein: CASSMLQGNSPLHF. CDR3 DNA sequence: TGTGCCAGCAGCATGCTACAGGGGAATTCACCCCTCCACTTT.

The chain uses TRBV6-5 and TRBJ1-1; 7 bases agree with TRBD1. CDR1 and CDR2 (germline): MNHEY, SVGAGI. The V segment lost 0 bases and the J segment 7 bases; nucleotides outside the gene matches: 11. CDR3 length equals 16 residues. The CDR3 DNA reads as TGTGCCAGCAGTTACTCGAGGAGAACAGGGGTGAGTGAAGCTTTCTTT. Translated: CASSYSRRTGVSEAFF.